The T cell receptor (beta chain) described here comes from a study of early T cells in non-severe SARS-CoV-2 infection. Looking at the study overall: The input, bulk RNA from unsorted whole blood, was sequenced, and chains were unpaired.

The ends lost 3 bases at V and 3 bases at J; junction bases unmatched: 13. The CDR3 consists of 17 residues. Germline V gene sequence: CDR1 DFQATT, CDR2 SNEGSKA (reference sequence). The TCR library protocol was used to attach unique molecular identifiers. These identifiers were attached to individual cDNA molecules. TCRdb independently ran MiXCR on the 5' RACE reads; one entry per CDR3 protein. Of about 80,000 distinct CDR3 sequences listed, 12% are singletons. The clonotype comes from an adult who was a healthcare worker with PCR-confirmed SARS-CoV-2 infection or an uninfected control (not recorded which). The chain is built from TRBV20-1 and TRBJ2-1; 8 bases fit TRBD2. Sequenced sample: whole blood. The chain's CDR3 is CSASGRALLVVYNEQFF. In nucleotides, the CDR3 is TGCAGTGCTAGCGGGAGGGCCTTATTAGTCGTCTACAATGAGCAGTTCTTC.